This entry features one T cell receptor (beta chain) sequence. Antigen unknown. Data came from immunoSEQ multiplex PCR; TCRdb stores just in-frame clones and leaves some out. The sample has under 60,000 clones; 88% are singletons. The data were taken from a study of cytomegalovirus exposure and HLA in healthy donors. Study overall: In a later analysis, the roughly 120 validation repertoires were reported to have used the same platform as the approximately 620 first-cohort repertoires. Study results and caveats: Most TCRs appeared rarely, but some public TCRs recurred in many donors. Some TCR beta chains (more than 150 of them) were listed as cytomegalovirus-associated.

From germline, CDR1 is SGHRS and CDR2 YFSETQ. The ends were cut back, 3 bases at V and 2 bases at J, with 6 bases in the middle. The length of the CDR3 is 12 residues. The chain couples TRBV5-1 to TRBJ2-7; no definite D call. The sample comprised PBMCs. The TCR originated in a woman aged 25 to 39 in good health and CMV-seronegative. The CDR3 loop is CASSYSTYEQYF. CDR3 DNA: TGCGCCAGCAGCTATTCTACCTACGAGCAGTACTTC.